These 5 T cell receptor beta chains share one sample of origin, sequenced in a study of blood T cell repertoires in COVID-19 (TCRdb year 2020). Library creation used the immunoSEQ multiplex PCR assay. The table was pulled from immuneACCESS by TCRdb, which kept in-frame rearrangements only. Such tables lose some clones; where checked, under half of the loss comes from unresolved V genes, and the rest has no known cause. The table for this sample lists around 200,000 clones; over 65% of them were counted only once. The ten largest make up 15% to 20% of the sample. Sequencing used peripheral blood. The receptors originated from a person aged 70 to 85 with COVID-19, enrolled during active disease.

This clone was detected only once. The chain is built from TRBV11-1 and TRBJ2-7; 7 bases are shared with TRBD1. V was clipped by 5 bases and J by 7 bases; unmatched bases: 8. CDR3 length: 13 amino acids. The germline CDR1 and CDR2 sequences are SGHAT and FQDESV (reference sequence). CDR3 DNA: TGTGCCAGCAGCCTAGAAGACAGGGTAGAGCAGTACTTC. The encoded protein is CASSLEDRVEQYF.

V gene TRBV27 combines with J gene TRBJ1-2; TRBD1 matches 8 bases. The J segment lost 8 bases and the V segment lost 8 bases, leaving 10 bases of the junction unmatched. The CDR3 is 13 amino acids. Germline V gene sequence: CDR1 MNHEY, CDR2 SMNVEV (reference sequence). CDR3 in DNA: TGTGCCAGCGGACAGGGTGTGTCTTACGGCTACACCTTC. Residues: CASGQGVSYGYTF.

The CDR3 sequence: CASSLALNTEAFF. DNA for the CDR3: TGTGCCAGCAGCTTAGCCTTGAACACTGAAGCTTTCTTT. This chain links TRBV11-2 with TRBJ1-1; D remains ambiguous. Germline V CDR1 and CDR2: SGHAT, FQNNGV. Trimming removed 1 base at V and 0 bases at J, with 3 bases between. The CDR3 extends over 13 amino acids.

The CDR3 here is CASSQVSVLEPQHF. CDR3 coding DNA: TGCGCCAGCAGCCAAGTTTCGGTGTTGGAGCCCCAGCATTTT. The gene calls are TRBV4-1 and TRBJ1-5; D unclear. This CDR3 is built from 14 residues. Germline V lookup: CDR1 MGHRA, CDR2 YSYEKL. Trimming pared 1 base from V and 8 bases from J, leaving 12 bases between.

J is TRBJ2-7 and V is TRBV30; D gene unclear. V lost 4 bases to trimming and J lost 0 bases, with 13 bases between them. This CDR3 has 14 residues. The germline gives CDR1 GTSNPN, CDR2 SVGIG (reference sequence). DNA for the CDR3: TGTGCCTGGAAGTACAACCGAAACTCCTACGAGCAGTACTTC. It encodes CAWKYNRNSYEQYF.